Each of the 22 T cell receptor beta chains below was sequenced from the same sample in a study of blood T cell repertoires in COVID-19. Data came from immunoSEQ multiplex PCR; TCRdb stores just in-frame clones and leaves some out. Of 400,000 to 550,000 clones listed, 70% to 90% were seen once; the top ten hold roughly 2%. The sample was PBMCs or T cells enriched from blood (not recorded which). The receptors derive from a young woman with acute COVID-19.

In this sample, this clone turned up a few times. The V call is TRBV27, the J call TRBJ2-7; 8 bases align to TRBD1. V shed 7 bases, J shed 1 base, and the junction held 9 bases outside the gene matches. The length of the CDR3 is 15 residues. Per the germline V gene, CDR1 is MNHEY and CDR2 is SMNVEV (reference sequence). CDR3: CASTATGTGSYEQYF. CDR3 DNA sequence: TGTGCCAGCACCGCGACTGGGACAGGATCCTACGAGCAGTACTTC.

The chain combines TRBV18 with TRBJ1-3; 8 bases map to TRBD1. CDR3 length equals 15 residues. The V and J ends lost 4 bases and 0 bases, in that order; junction bases with no gene match: 2. Germline V lookup: CDR1 KGHSH, CDR2 LQKENI. The CDR3 sequence is CASSRTGGSGNTIYF. The CDR3 DNA reads as TGTGCCAGCTCACGTACAGGGGGCTCTGGAAACACCATATATTTT.

V gene TRBV5-4 combines with J gene TRBJ1-6, with TRBD1 matching over 7 bases. The V gene end was trimmed by 4 bases and the J gene end by 8 bases; junction bases not matched to a gene: 3. This CDR3 has 13 amino acids. In germline, CDR1 is SGHNT, CDR2 YYREEE (reference sequence). The CDR3 nucleotides read TGTGCCAGCAGCGGCGACAGGGATTCACCCCTCCACTTT. It codes for CASSGDRDSPLHF.

This clone occurred once. The chain uses TRBV4-1 and TRBJ2-3, with 7 bases that match TRBD2. There are 15 residues in the CDR3. CDR1 and CDR2 (germline): MGHRA, YSYEKL. V gave up 3 bases and J gave up 2 bases; unmatched junction bases: 5. For the CDR3, the DNA is TGCGCCAGCAGCCATGGAGCGGGGCACACAGATACGCAGTATTTT. It encodes CASSHGAGHTDTQYF.

In the case of this clone: Other DNA sequences in the same sample also yield this CDR3. The rearrangement uses TRBV15 and TRBJ1-2; perhaps TRBD1 as D (6 bases). CDR1 and CDR2 (germline): LNHNV, YYDKDF (reference sequence). The CDR3 runs to 12 residues. The V end lost 3 bases, the J end lost 4 bases, and 6 bases lay between the germline ends. The CDR3 region has the DNA TGTGCCACCAGCAGGGACAGCTATGGCTACACCTTC. Residues: CATSRDSYGYTF.

The CDR3 here is CASSPASSSYEQYF. The CDR3 nucleotides read TGTGCCAGCTCACCGGCTAGTTCCTCCTACGAGCAGTACTTC. The gene calls are TRBV18 and TRBJ2-7, with D hard to call. Germline CDR1 KGHSH, CDR2 LQKENI. Trimming removed 3 bases from V and 0 bases from J, with 9 bases in between. CDR3 size: 14 residues.

The V and J genes are TRBV18 and TRBJ1-3; no firm D call. The CDR3 contains 16 residues. Trimming stripped 2 bases from V and 0 bases from J, with 11 bases between. Germline V CDR1 and CDR2: KGHSH, LQKENI. The CDR3 nucleotides read TGTGCCAGCTCACCAACGGTTTCCGACTCTGGAAACACCATATATTTT. Its translation: CASSPTVSDSGNTIYF.

The chain combines TRBV5-5 with TRBJ1-1; 7 nucleotides line up with TRBD1. CDR3 length: 16 residues. The germline V gene encodes CDR1 SGHKS and CDR2 YYEKEE (reference sequence). The trim removed 4 bases at V and 1 base at J, leaving 10 bases unmatched. The chain's CDR3 is CASSTGQAIKNTEAFF. The CDR3 DNA is TGTGCCAGCAGCACCGGACAGGCGATAAAGAACACTGAAGCTTTCTTT. Drawing the rest from reference TRBV5-5 and TRBJ1-1, the complete variable domain is DAGVTQSPTHLIKTRGQQVTLRCSPISGHKSVSWYQQVLGQGPQFIFQYYEKEERGRGNFPDRFSARQFPNYSSELNVNALLLGDSALYLCASSTGQAIKNTEAFFGQGTRLTVV.

The chain recombines TRBV5-4 with TRBJ2-1; 11 bases are shared with TRBD2. V lost 0 bases and J lost 6; bases outside the gene matches: 8. This CDR3 spans 17 amino acids. Looked up from germline, CDR1 is SGHNT and CDR2 is YYREEE (reference sequence). The CDR3 spells CASSLAPLAGGLNEQFF. As DNA, the CDR3 is TGTGCCAGCAGCTTGGCCCCTTTAGCGGGAGGGCTCAATGAGCAGTTCTTC.

The CDR3 loop is CASSDRGRTTEAFF. CDR3 bases: TGTGCCAGCAGTGACAGGGGGCGGACCACTGAAGCTTTCTTT. The chain carries TRBV25-1 and TRBJ1-1, with TRBD1 identical over 8 bases. CDR1 is MGHDK and CDR2 is SYGVNS in the germline V gene. The CDR3 sequence is 14 residues long. Trimming took 3 bases from V and 4 from J; bases not matched to a gene: 4.

The genes are TRBV27 and TRBJ2-7; 7 bases align to TRBD2. The V segment lost 5 bases and the J segment 3 bases; nucleotides outside the gene matches: 7. There are 14 residues in the CDR3. The germline V gene encodes CDR1 MNHEY and CDR2 SMNVEV (reference sequence). The CDR3 loop reads CASSPGTIYYEQYF. Here the CDR3 DNA reads TGTGCCAGCAGTCCAGGGACTATCTACTACGAGCAGTACTTC.

The chain has TRBV4-3 and TRBJ2-1, with D perhaps TRBD2 (6 bases). Germline V CDR1 and CDR2: LGHNA, YSLEER. The CDR3 length is 15 residues. Trimming shortened V by 0 bases and J by 8 bases, and 14 bases separated the two germline ends. CDR3 sequence reads: CASSQETGLWDEQFF. The CDR3 region has the DNA TGCGCCAGCAGCCAAGAAACGGGACTCTGGGATGAGCAGTTCTTC.

CDR3 nucleotides: TGTGCCAGCAGTCTCAGCGGGACGAACACCGGGGAGCTGTTTTTT. This translates into CASSLSGTNTGELFF. The chain couples TRBV6-4 to TRBJ2-2; TRBD2 agrees at 7 bases. The CDR3 is made up of 15 amino acids. Trimming took 5 bases from V and 0 from J; bases not matched to a gene: 3. Looked up from germline, CDR1 is MRHNA and CDR2 is SNTAGT.

The rearrangement joins TRBV4-1 to TRBJ1-5; D may be TRBD1 (6 bases). V was cut by 2 bases and J by 6 bases, with 14 bases left in between. The germline CDR1 and CDR2 sequences are MGHRA and YSYEKL. The CDR3 contains 15 residues. CDR3: CASSQLTGTGQPQHF. DNA for the CDR3: TGCGCCAGCAGCCAACTAACAGGGACGGGTCAGCCCCAGCATTTT.

The chain is built from TRBV27 and TRBJ2-1; D might be TRBD1 (5 bases). The CDR3 contains 17 residues. Trimming removed 2 bases at V and 3 bases at J, with 17 bases between. Germline V gene lookup returns CDR1 MNHEY and CDR2 SMNVEV (reference sequence). CDR3 nucleotide sequence: TGTGCCAGCAGTTTAAACCCCAAGGGGAACCTCTACAATGAGCAGTTCTTC. This translates into CASSLNPKGNLYNEQFF.

The rearrangement links TRBV6-5 to TRBJ2-7; TRBD1 is a possible D gene (6 bases). The CDR3 is 13 amino acids. The V gene lost 5 bases and the J gene lost 7 bases, with 15 bases spanning the gap. Per the germline V gene, CDR1 is MNHEY and CDR2 is SVGAGI. Here the CDR3 reads CASSTLQGTEQYF. The CDR3 nucleotides are TGTGCCAGCAGTACACTACAGGGAACGGAGCAGTACTTC.

Points on this clone: This sample also contains other DNA sequences that code for the same CDR3. The chain joins TRBV20-1 to TRBJ2-5; no firm D call. V dropped 5 bases and J dropped 2 bases, with 6 bases sitting between them. The V gene's germline CDR1 is DFQATT and CDR2 SNEGSKA (reference sequence). The CDR3 is 11 amino acids. The CDR3 sequence: CSAPNQETQYF. As DNA, the CDR3 is TGCAGTGCTCCAAATCAAGAGACCCAGTACTTC.

This clone was found a few times. The genes are TRBV21-1 and TRBJ2-7; the D call in the table, TRBD1, was not verified against the DNA. TRBV21-1 is described as a pseudogene. The CDR3 covers 18 residues. CDR3 residues: CASSKKGIGTGGSYEQYF. The DNA for the CDR3 is TGTGCCAGCAGCAAGAAAGGAATAGGGACAGGGGGTTCCTACGAGCAGTACTTC.

This chain uses TRBV3-1 (or the pseudogene TRBV3-2) with TRBJ2-2; 9 positions agree with TRBD2. CDR1 and CDR2 from the germline V gene are LGHDT and YNNKEL (reference sequence). This CDR3 is built from 17 residues. After removal of 0 bases from V and 6 bases from J, the junction contained 8 bases not matched to a gene. This CDR3 is CASSQERLAVYAGELFF. Written as DNA, the CDR3 is TGTGCCAGCAGCCAAGAGAGACTAGCGGTCTACGCCGGGGAGCTGTTTTTT.

This chain links TRBV5-5 with TRBJ2-7, with D possibly TRBD2 on 7 matching bases. Germline lookup yields CDR1 SGHKS and CDR2 YYEKEE (reference sequence). The CDR3 is made up of 17 amino acids. Trimming took off 3 bases at V and 0 bases at J, with 19 bases between the two ends. Here the CDR3 reads CASSSVGGGASSYEQYF. The CDR3 nucleotides are TGTGCCAGCAGCTCGGTAGGTGGGGGGGCGTCCTCCTACGAGCAGTACTTC.

The chain carries TRBV30 and TRBJ1-1; D possibly corresponds to TRBD1 (6 bases). Trimming stripped 5 bases from V and 10 bases from J, with 11 bases between. The CDR3 has 10 amino acids. Germline values: CDR1 GTSNPN, CDR2 SVGIG (reference sequence). CDR3 nucleotide sequence: TGTGCCTGGGACCCGGACAGAGCTTTCTTT. It translates to CAWDPDRAFF.

The sample holds a few counts of this clone. The chain carries TRBV9 and TRBJ2-2, with D uncertain. Between the trimmed V and J ends, which lost 4 bases and 1 base, there was a span of 5 bases. The CDR3 spans 13 residues. From germline, CDR1 is SGDLS and CDR2 YYNGEE. DNA for the CDR3: TGTGCCAGCAGCCTCGGGAACACCGGGGAGCTGTTTTTT. Encoded protein: CASSLGNTGELFF.